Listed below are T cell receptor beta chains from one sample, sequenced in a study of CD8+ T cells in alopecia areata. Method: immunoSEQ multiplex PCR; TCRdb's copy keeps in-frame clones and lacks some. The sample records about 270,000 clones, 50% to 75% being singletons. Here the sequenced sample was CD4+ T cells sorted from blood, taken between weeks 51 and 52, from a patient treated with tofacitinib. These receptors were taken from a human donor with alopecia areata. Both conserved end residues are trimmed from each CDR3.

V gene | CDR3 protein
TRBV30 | AWSLGGGKNSPLH
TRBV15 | ATSREANTEAF
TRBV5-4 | ASSSPSTDTQY
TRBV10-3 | AISESGDRQFYGYT
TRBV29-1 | SVVPGGGSRVEQF
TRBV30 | AWSVDYEQY
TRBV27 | ATGLAVHETQY
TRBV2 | ASSVRDSLYSPLH
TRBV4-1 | ASSARGGWSYNEQF
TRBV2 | ASRTSGGDTQY
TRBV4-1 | ASSQSILSYNEQF
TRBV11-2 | ASAGLAGEETQY
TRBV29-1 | SVESGGTLRNEQF
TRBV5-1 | ASSNIQGARETQY
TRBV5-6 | ASSLGLGRSTDTQY
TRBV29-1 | SVAVGQPGYEQY
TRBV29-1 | SVQSPYEQY
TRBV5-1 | ASSPGQGDEQY
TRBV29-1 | SVAQTGDGYT
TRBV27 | ASSFGSYNSPLH
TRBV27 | ASRLIGDLYSPLH
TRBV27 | ASSSALAGGLTSTDTQY
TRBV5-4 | ASSGSGDQETQY
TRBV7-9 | ASSPLGLGSGANVLT
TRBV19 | ASKYTGVPYGYT
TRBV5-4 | ASSSRDSGETQY
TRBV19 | ASSITWIARTGELF
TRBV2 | ASSEFGTGGDTQY
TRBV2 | ASLRSPVQGASGANVLT
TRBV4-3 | ASSVFLTYEQY
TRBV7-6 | ASSGVRLAGDRQETQY
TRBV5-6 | ASSPRWRDTEAF
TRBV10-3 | AISLSTGGRSPLH
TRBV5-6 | ASSFGTLLVASYNEQF
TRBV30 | AWRTDNSPLH
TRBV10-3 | ATKIREGWNTEAF
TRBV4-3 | ASSQDSRQAGDVAF
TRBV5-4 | ASSGEALAGTLEQF
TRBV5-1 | ASSLESRRNSPLH
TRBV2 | ASSEGRTRGYEQY
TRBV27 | ASSSGAFGGEQY
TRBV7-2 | ASSSTLGYEQY
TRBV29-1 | SVEATGYYGYT
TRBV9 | ASSVGQWSNTGELF
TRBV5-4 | ASGHPDSSTDTQY
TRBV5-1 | ASSLPSYEQY
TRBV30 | VAGEETQY
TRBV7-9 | ASSYDSSNQPQH
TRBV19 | ASNRQGANEQF